Listed below are T cell receptor beta chains from one sample, sequenced in a study of blood T cell repertoires in COVID-19. TCRdb's copy holds only in-frame clones and misses some; the assay was immunoSEQ multiplex PCR. Of around 250,000 clones detected, 65% to 90% appear once; the ten largest clones hold approximately 9.6%. The sample comprised PBMCs or T cells enriched from blood (not recorded which). The source is a woman aged 45-59 years with acute COVID-19. Each CDR3 is given with its conserved first and last residue. The D gene is left open where the match is weak. Expanded clones get a size class; other rows say once, few or many, or leave the size out.

d_gene: NA
v_gene: TRBV19
j_gene: TRBJ2-1
abundance: NA
CDR3nt: TGTGCCAGTAGTATTTCCGTCCAAGGGGCGAGATACAATGAGCAGTTCTTC
CDR3aa: CASSISVQGARYNEQFF

d_gene: TRBD1
v_gene: TRBV7-2
j_gene: TRBJ1-5
abundance: few
CDR3nt: TGTGCCAGCAGCTTAGACGGGACAGGGGACTTAATTTGGCCCCAGCATTTT
CDR3aa: CASSLDGTGDLIWPQHF

d_gene: NA
v_gene: TRBV12-3/TRBV12-4
j_gene: TRBJ2-5
abundance: once
CDR3nt: TGTGCCAGCAGTTTCCGGGGTGCAGAGACCCAGTACTTC
CDR3aa: CASSFRGAETQYF

d_gene: NA
v_gene: TRBV5-1
j_gene: TRBJ1-4
abundance: NA
CDR3nt: TGCGCCAGCAGCTTGGGGGGCGGCTGGGGAGAAAAACTGTTTTTT
CDR3aa: CASSLGGGWGEKLFF

d_gene: NA
v_gene: TRBV11-2
j_gene: TRBJ1-1
abundance: once
CDR3nt: TGTGCCAGCAGCCCTCGTACAGGGAACACTGAAGCTTTCTTT
CDR3aa: CASSPRTGNTEAFF

d_gene: NA
v_gene: TRBV7-2
j_gene: TRBJ2-1
abundance: NA
CDR3nt: TGTGCCAGCAGCCGAGCCTCCGACAAGTTCTTC
CDR3aa: CASSRASDKFF

d_gene: NA
v_gene: TRBV30
j_gene: TRBJ2-7
abundance: NA
CDR3nt: TGTGCCTGGAGTGTAGGGGCCGGCGTCCCCTACGAGCAGTACTTC
CDR3aa: CAWSVGAGVPYEQYF

d_gene: NA
v_gene: TRBV25-1
j_gene: TRBJ1-2
abundance: NA
CDR3nt: TGTGCCAGCAGTGACAAAGTCGGGGGGATCGATGGCTACACCTTC
CDR3aa: CASSDKVGGIDGYTF

d_gene: TRBD2
v_gene: TRBV7-2
j_gene: TRBJ2-7
abundance: once
CDR3nt: TGTGCCAGCAGCTTGGACGCGGGGGGGTCCTCCTACGAGCAGTACTTC
CDR3aa: CASSLDAGGSSYEQYF

d_gene: TRBD1
v_gene: TRBV28
j_gene: TRBJ1-1
abundance: NA
CDR3nt: TGTGCCAGCAGTACCTTAGGACAGGGGAAATCTGAAGCTTTCTTT
CDR3aa: CASSTLGQGKSEAFF

d_gene: TRBD2
v_gene: TRBV4-3
j_gene: TRBJ2-3
abundance: NA
CDR3nt: TGCGCCAGCAGCCAAGATGGGACTAGCGGTTTAACAGATACGCAGTATTTT
CDR3aa: CASSQDGTSGLTDTQYF

d_gene: TRBD1
v_gene: TRBV19
j_gene: TRBJ1-5
abundance: NA
CDR3nt: TGTGCCAGTAGTACCACCAGGGGGACCAATCAGCCCCAGCATTTT
CDR3aa: CASSTTRGTNQPQHF

d_gene: TRBD1
v_gene: TRBV30
j_gene: TRBJ1-1
abundance: NA
CDR3nt: TGTGCCTGGAAGAAGCCGGACAGGATGAACACTGAAGCTTTCTTT
CDR3aa: CAWKKPDRMNTEAFF

d_gene: NA
v_gene: TRBV5-1
j_gene: TRBJ2-1
abundance: once
CDR3nt: TGCGCCAGCAGCTTCGCGAACAATGAGCAGTTCTTC
CDR3aa: CASSFANNEQFF

d_gene: NA
v_gene: TRBV3-1/TRBV3-2
j_gene: TRBJ1-2
abundance: NA
CDR3nt: TGTGCCAGCAGCCAAGGCGGCCAAGGCTACACCTTC
CDR3aa: CASSQGGQGYTF

d_gene: NA
v_gene: TRBV10-1
j_gene: TRBJ1-2
abundance: NA
CDR3nt: TGCGCCAGCAGTGACGGGAATAACTATGGCTACACCTTC
CDR3aa: CASSDGNNYGYTF

d_gene: NA
v_gene: TRBV27
j_gene: TRBJ2-3
abundance: NA
CDR3nt: TGTGCCAGCAGCCCCTTCCGGGCAGATACGCAGTATTTT
CDR3aa: CASSPFRADTQYF

d_gene: NA
v_gene: TRBV27
j_gene: TRBJ1-5
abundance: NA
CDR3nt: TGTGCCAGCAGTAGCAGACTCCCGGCAGGCAATCAGCCCCAGCATTTT
CDR3aa: CASSSRLPAGNQPQHF

d_gene: TRBD1
v_gene: TRBV19
j_gene: TRBJ1-6
abundance: NA
CDR3nt: TGTGCCAGTAGTGGGGGACAGGGGAATTCACCCCTCCACTTT
CDR3aa: CASSGGQGNSPLHF

d_gene: NA
v_gene: TRBV25-1
j_gene: TRBJ2-2
abundance: NA
CDR3nt: TGTGCCAGCAGTCGGACAAGGCCCTCGAACACCGGGGAGCTGTTTTTT
CDR3aa: CASSRTRPSNTGELFF

d_gene: NA
v_gene: TRBV7-2
j_gene: TRBJ1-6
abundance: NA
CDR3nt: TGTGCCAGCAGCTTAGAACAGGGAAATTCACCCCTCCACTTT
CDR3aa: CASSLEQGNSPLHF

d_gene: NA
v_gene: TRBV7-9
j_gene: TRBJ2-5
abundance: NA
CDR3nt: TGTGCCAGCAGCTTAGGTGAAGCCAAACAAGAGACCCAGTACTTC
CDR3aa: CASSLGEAKQETQYF

d_gene: NA
v_gene: TRBV4-1
j_gene: TRBJ1-1
abundance: NA
CDR3nt: TGCGCCAGCAGCCAAGATAGGAGGAGGGACACTGAAGCTTTCTTT
CDR3aa: CASSQDRRRDTEAFF

d_gene: TRBD1
v_gene: TRBV18
j_gene: TRBJ1-3
abundance: NA
CDR3nt: TGTGCCAGCTCACCTATAGTTTTGGGGCGACAGGGAACTGGAAACACCATATATTTT
CDR3aa: CASSPIVLGRQGTGNTIYF

d_gene: NA
v_gene: TRBV7-2
j_gene: TRBJ2-1
abundance: NA
CDR3nt: TGTGCCAGCAGCGACAGGTATGAGCAGTTCTTC
CDR3aa: CASSDRYEQFF

d_gene: TRBD1
v_gene: TRBV27
j_gene: TRBJ1-1
abundance: NA
CDR3nt: TGTGCCAGCTCTCGGACAGGGGAGGTGTACACTGAAGCTTTCTTT
CDR3aa: CASSRTGEVYTEAFF

d_gene: TRBD1
v_gene: TRBV7-2
j_gene: TRBJ1-1
abundance: NA
CDR3nt: TGTGCCAGCGGAACGGGACAGGGGTTTTCCACTGAAGCTTTCTTT
CDR3aa: CASGTGQGFSTEAFF

d_gene: TRBD2
v_gene: TRBV11-3
j_gene: TRBJ2-3
abundance: NA
CDR3nt: TGTGCCAGCAGCCGACTAGCGGGGGGCCCCACAGATACGCAGTATTTT
CDR3aa: CASSRLAGGPTDTQYF

d_gene: TRBD1
v_gene: TRBV28
j_gene: TRBJ1-1
abundance: NA
CDR3nt: TGTGCCAGCAGTGAGCCATTACAGGGGTTCACTGAAGCTTTCTTT
CDR3aa: CASSEPLQGFTEAFF

d_gene: NA
v_gene: TRBV12-3/TRBV12-4
j_gene: TRBJ1-5
abundance: NA
CDR3nt: TGTGCCAGCAGTCCCGCAGGCGATCAGCCCCAGCATTTT
CDR3aa: CASSPAGDQPQHF

d_gene: TRBD1
v_gene: TRBV7-2
j_gene: TRBJ1-1
abundance: once
CDR3nt: TGTGCCAGCAGCGCCCGACAGGGCAACACTGAAGCTTTCTTT
CDR3aa: CASSARQGNTEAFF

d_gene: TRBD1
v_gene: TRBV24-1
j_gene: TRBJ2-1
abundance: NA
CDR3nt: TGTGCCACCAGATCGGGACAGGGTAGAATTAGCTCCTACAATGAGCAGTTCTTC
CDR3aa: CATRSGQGRISSYNEQFF

d_gene: NA
v_gene: TRBV5-1
j_gene: TRBJ1-4
abundance: NA
CDR3nt: TGCGCCAGCAGCCTATCGACAGGCGGGACTAATGAAAAACTGTTTTTT
CDR3aa: CASSLSTGGTNEKLFF

d_gene: TRBD2
v_gene: TRBV19
j_gene: TRBJ2-1
abundance: once
CDR3nt: TGTGCCAGTAGATCACCGGGACTAGCGGACAATGAGCAGTTCTTC
CDR3aa: CASRSPGLADNEQFF

d_gene: NA
v_gene: TRBV5-1
j_gene: TRBJ1-1
abundance: NA
CDR3nt: TGCGCCAGCAGCTTGGACACCCCGAACACTGAAGCTTTCTTT
CDR3aa: CASSLDTPNTEAFF

d_gene: TRBD1
v_gene: TRBV6-2/TRBV6-3
j_gene: TRBJ2-5
abundance: NA
CDR3nt: TGTGCCAGCAGTTACGCGGACAGGAACCAAGAGACCCAGTACTTC
CDR3aa: CASSYADRNQETQYF

d_gene: NA
v_gene: TRBV6-2/TRBV6-3
j_gene: TRBJ1-5
abundance: few
CDR3nt: TGTGCCAGCAGTTATCGTAAGACTGGCCCCCAGCATTTT
CDR3aa: CASSYRKTGPQHF

d_gene: TRBD1
v_gene: TRBV4-3
j_gene: TRBJ1-1
abundance: NA
CDR3nt: TGCGCCAGCAGCCAAGATCAGACAGGGCCTAACACTGAAGCTTTCTTT
CDR3aa: CASSQDQTGPNTEAFF

d_gene: NA
v_gene: TRBV30
j_gene: TRBJ1-1
abundance: NA
CDR3nt: TGTGCCTGGAGTGTAGCCGGGAACACTGAAGCTTTCTTT
CDR3aa: CAWSVAGNTEAFF

d_gene: TRBD1
v_gene: TRBV10-1
j_gene: TRBJ2-2
abundance: few
CDR3nt: TGCGCCAGCGGGCGGACAGGGGGCCGTGGAACCGGGGAGCTGTTTTTT
CDR3aa: CASGRTGGRGTGELFF

d_gene: TRBD1
v_gene: TRBV27
j_gene: TRBJ1-1
abundance: NA
CDR3nt: TGTGCCAGCACTCCCGACAGGGTCCACAACACTGAAGCTTTCTTT
CDR3aa: CASTPDRVHNTEAFF

d_gene: NA
v_gene: TRBV5-6
j_gene: TRBJ1-4
abundance: NA
CDR3nt: TGTGCCAGCACCCAAGGAGGGCCTGGGAGTGAAAAACTGTTTTTT
CDR3aa: CASTQGGPGSEKLFF

d_gene: NA
v_gene: TRBV5-4
j_gene: TRBJ2-2
abundance: NA
CDR3nt: TGTGCCAGCAGCTTGGCGTGGAACATTGGTTTAGGGGCCGGGGAGCTGTTTTTT
CDR3aa: CASSLAWNIGLGAGELFF

d_gene: NA
v_gene: TRBV5-1
j_gene: TRBJ1-1
abundance: NA
CDR3nt: TGCGCCAGCACCCCAGGGATAGGGGCTGAAGCTTTCTTT
CDR3aa: CASTPGIGAEAFF

d_gene: TRBD1
v_gene: TRBV6-5
j_gene: TRBJ2-1
abundance: NA
CDR3nt: TGTGCCAGCAGTCCTCGGACAGGGCCCAATGAGCAGTTCTTC
CDR3aa: CASSPRTGPNEQFF

d_gene: TRBD1
v_gene: TRBV19
j_gene: TRBJ2-3
abundance: NA
CDR3nt: TGTGCCAGTACTGATGCAGGGGGCGCCGCAGATACGCAGTATTTT
CDR3aa: CASTDAGGAADTQYF

d_gene: TRBD1
v_gene: TRBV25-1
j_gene: TRBJ1-1
abundance: NA
CDR3nt: TGTGCCAGCAGTGATACAGGGGGCACTGAAGCTTTCTTT
CDR3aa: CASSDTGGTEAFF

d_gene: NA
v_gene: TRBV7-2
j_gene: TRBJ1-6
abundance: NA
CDR3nt: TGTGCCAGCAGCTTATACCCCTGGCAGGGTGATTCACCCCTCCACTTT
CDR3aa: CASSLYPWQGDSPLHF